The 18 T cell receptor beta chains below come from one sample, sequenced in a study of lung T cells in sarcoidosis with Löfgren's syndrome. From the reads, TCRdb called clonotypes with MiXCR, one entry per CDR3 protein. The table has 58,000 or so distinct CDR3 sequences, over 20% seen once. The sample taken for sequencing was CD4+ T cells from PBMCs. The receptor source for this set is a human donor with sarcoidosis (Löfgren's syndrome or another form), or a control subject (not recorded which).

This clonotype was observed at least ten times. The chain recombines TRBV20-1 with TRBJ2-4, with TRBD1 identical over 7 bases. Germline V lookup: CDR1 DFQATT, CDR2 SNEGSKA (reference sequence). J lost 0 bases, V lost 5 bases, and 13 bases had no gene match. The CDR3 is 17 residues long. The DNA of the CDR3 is TGCAGTGCTGGCCCGTCGGGACAGAAATTAGCCAAAAACATTCAGTACTTC. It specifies CSAGPSGQKLAKNIQYF.

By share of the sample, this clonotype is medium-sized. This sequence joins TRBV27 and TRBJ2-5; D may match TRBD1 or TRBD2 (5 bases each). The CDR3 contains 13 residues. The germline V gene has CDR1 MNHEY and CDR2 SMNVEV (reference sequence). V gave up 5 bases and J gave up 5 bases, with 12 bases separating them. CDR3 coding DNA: TGTGCCAGCAGTCCAGGGACCAGGGAGACCCAGTACTTC. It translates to CASSPGTRETQYF.

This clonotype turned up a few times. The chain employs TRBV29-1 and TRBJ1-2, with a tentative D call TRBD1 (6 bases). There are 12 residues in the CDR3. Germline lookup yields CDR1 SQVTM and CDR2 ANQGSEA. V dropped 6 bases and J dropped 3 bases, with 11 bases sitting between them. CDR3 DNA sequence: TGCAGCGTCTACAGGGAGGACTATGGCTACACCTTC. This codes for CSVYREDYGYTF. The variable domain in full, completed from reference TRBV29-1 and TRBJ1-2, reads SAVISQKPSRDICQRGTSLTIQCQVDSQVTMMFWYRQQPGQSLTLIATANQGSEATYESGFVIDKFPISRPNLTFSTLTVSNMSPEDSSIYLCSVYREDYGYTFGSGTRLTVV.

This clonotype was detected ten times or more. The CDR3 protein is CASSFPCTF. The CDR3 DNA is TGTGCCAGCAGTTTCCCGTGTACCTTC. The rearrangement uses TRBV12-3 or TRBV12-4 and TRBJ1-2; D gene uncertain. CDR3 length: 9 residues. Deletions cut 3 bases from V and 14 bases from J, with 7 bases between.

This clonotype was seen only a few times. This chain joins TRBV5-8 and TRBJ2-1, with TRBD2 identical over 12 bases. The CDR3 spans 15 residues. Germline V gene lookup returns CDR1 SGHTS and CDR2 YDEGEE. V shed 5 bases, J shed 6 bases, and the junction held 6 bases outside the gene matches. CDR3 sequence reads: CASSPGLAGTNEQFF. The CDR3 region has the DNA TGTGCCAGCAGTCCCGGACTAGCGGGGACCAATGAGCAGTTCTTC. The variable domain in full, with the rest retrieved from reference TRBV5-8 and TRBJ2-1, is EAGVTQSPTHLIKTRGQQATLRCSPISGHTSVYWYQQALGLGLQFLLWYDEGEERNRGNFPPRFSGRQFPNYSSELNVNALELEDSALYLCASSPGLAGTNEQFFGPGTRLTVL.

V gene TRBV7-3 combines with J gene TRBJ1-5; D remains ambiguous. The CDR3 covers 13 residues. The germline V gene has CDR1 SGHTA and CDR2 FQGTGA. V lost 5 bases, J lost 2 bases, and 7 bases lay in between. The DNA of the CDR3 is TGTGCCAGCAGCGCGGACGGCAATCAGCCCCAGCATTTT. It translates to CASSADGNQPQHF.

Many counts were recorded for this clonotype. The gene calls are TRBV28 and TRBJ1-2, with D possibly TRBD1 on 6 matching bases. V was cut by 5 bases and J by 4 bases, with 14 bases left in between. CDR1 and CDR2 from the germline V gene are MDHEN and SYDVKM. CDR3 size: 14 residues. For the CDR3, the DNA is TGTGCCAGCAGTGCTGAGGGACACCGCTATGGCTACACCTTC. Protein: CASSAEGHRYGYTF.

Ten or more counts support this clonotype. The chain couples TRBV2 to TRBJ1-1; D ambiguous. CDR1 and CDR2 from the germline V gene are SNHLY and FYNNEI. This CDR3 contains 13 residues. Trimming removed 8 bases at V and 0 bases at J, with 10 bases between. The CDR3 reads CASYGLMNTEAFF. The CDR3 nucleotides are TGTGCCAGCTACGGACTCATGAACACTGAAGCTTTCTTT.

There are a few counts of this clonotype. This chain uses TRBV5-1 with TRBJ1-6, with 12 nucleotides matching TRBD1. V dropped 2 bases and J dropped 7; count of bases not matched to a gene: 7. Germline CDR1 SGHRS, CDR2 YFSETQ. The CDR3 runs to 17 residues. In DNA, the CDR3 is TGCGCCAGCAGCTTACATCCGGGACAGGGGGCAAATTCACCCCTCCACTTT. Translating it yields CASSLHPGQGANSPLHF.

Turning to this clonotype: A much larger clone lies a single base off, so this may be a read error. CDR3: CASSYSLWFSGTQDNGQFF. As DNA, the CDR3 is TGTGCCAGCAGTTACTCGCTATGGTTTAGCGGGACGCAGGACAATGGGCAGTTCTTC. The J gene is TRBJ2-1, the V gene TRBV6-5, with 8 bases lining up with TRBD2. Germline V gene lookup returns CDR1 MNHEY and CDR2 SVGAGI. This CDR3 spans 19 amino acids.

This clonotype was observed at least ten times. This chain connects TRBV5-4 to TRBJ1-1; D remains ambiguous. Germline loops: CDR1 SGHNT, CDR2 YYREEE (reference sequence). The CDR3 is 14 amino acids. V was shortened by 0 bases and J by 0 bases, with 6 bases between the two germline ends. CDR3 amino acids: CASSLEQLNTEAFF. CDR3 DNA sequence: TGTGCCAGCAGCTTGGAACAGCTGAACACTGAAGCTTTCTTT.

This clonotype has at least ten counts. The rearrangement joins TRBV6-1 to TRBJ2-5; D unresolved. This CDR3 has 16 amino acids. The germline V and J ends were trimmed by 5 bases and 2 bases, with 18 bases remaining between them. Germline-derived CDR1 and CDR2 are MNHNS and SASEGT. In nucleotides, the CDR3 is TGTGCCAGCAGTTCCCTCGGGCCTTCCAGGCAAGAGACCCAGTACTTC. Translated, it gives CASSSLGPSRQETQYF.

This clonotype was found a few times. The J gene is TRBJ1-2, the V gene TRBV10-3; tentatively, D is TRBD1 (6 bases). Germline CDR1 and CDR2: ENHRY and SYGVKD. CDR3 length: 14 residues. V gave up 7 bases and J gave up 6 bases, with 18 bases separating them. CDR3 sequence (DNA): TGTGCCATCAACGACAGGCCCAATCCAAATGGCTACACCTTC. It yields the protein CAINDRPNPNGYTF.

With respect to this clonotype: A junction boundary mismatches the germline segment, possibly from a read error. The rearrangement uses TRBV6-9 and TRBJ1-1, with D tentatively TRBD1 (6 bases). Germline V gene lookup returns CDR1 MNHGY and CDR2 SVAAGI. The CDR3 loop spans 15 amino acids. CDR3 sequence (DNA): TGTGCCGCTCACCGAGGGGACATCCTGAACGCTGAAGCTTTCTTT. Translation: CAAHRGDILNAEAFF.

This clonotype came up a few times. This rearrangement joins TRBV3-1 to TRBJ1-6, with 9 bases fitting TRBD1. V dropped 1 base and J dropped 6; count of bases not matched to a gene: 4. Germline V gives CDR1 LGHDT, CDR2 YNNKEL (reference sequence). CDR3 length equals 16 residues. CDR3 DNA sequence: TGTGCCAGCAGCCAAGGGTTGGACAGGGGTAATTCACCCCTCCACTTT. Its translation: CASSQGLDRGNSPLHF. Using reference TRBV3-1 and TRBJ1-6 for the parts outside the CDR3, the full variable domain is DTAVSQTPKYLVTQMGNDKSIKCEQNLGHDTMYWYKQDSKKFLKIMFSYNNKELIINETVPNRFSPKSPDKAHLNLHINSLELGDSAVYFCASSQGLDRGNSPLHFGNGTRLTVT.

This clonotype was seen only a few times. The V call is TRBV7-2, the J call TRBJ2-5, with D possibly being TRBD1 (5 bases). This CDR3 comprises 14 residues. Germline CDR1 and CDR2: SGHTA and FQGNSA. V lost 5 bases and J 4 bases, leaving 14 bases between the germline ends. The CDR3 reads CASSLAGPGETQYF. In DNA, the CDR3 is TGTGCCAGCAGCCTCGCAGGGCCGGGAGAGACCCAGTACTTC.

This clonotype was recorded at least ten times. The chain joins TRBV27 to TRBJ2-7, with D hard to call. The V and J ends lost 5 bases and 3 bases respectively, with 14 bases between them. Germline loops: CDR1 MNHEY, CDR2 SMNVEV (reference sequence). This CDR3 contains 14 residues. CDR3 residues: CASSGYSLSYEQYF. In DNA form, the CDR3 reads TGTGCCAGCAGTGGTTACAGTCTTAGCTACGAGCAGTACTTC.

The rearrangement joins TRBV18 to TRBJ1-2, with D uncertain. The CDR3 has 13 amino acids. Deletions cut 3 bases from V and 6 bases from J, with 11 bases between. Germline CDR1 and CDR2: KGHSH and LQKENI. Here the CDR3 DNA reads TGTGCCAGCTCACCGACACAACTCGATGGCTACACCTTC. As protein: CASSPTQLDGYTF.